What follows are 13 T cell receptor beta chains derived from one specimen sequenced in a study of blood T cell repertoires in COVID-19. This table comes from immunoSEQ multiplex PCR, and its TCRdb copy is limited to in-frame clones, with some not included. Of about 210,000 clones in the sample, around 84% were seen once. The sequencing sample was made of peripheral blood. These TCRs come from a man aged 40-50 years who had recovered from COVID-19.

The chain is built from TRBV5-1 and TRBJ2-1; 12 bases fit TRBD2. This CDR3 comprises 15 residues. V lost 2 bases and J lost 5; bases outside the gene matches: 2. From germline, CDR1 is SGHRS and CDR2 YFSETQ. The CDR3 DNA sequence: TGCGCCAGCAGCTTCTGGACTAGCGGGAACAATGAGCAGTTCTTC. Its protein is CASSFWTSGNNEQFF. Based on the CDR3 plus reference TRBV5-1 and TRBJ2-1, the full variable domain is KAGVTQTPRYLIKTRGQQVTLSCSPISGHRSVSWYQQTPGQGLQFLFEYFSETQRNKGNFPGRFSGRQFSNSRSEMNVSTLELGDSALYLCASSFWTSGNNEQFFGPGTRLTVL.

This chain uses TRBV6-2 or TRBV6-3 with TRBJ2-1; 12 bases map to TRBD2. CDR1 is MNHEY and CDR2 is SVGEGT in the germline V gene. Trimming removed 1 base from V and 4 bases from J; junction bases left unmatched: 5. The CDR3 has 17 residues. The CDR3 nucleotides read TGTGCCAGCAGTTACTTGGCTAGCGGGAGGGGATACAATGAGCAGTTCTTC. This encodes CASSYLASGRGYNEQFF.

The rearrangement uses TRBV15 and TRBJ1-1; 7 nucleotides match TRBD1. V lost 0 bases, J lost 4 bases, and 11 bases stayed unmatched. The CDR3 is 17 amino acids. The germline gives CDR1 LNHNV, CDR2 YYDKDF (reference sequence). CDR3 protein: CATSRDFGQAVPTEAFF. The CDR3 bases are TGTGCCACCAGCAGAGATTTCGGACAGGCCGTGCCCACTGAAGCTTTCTTT.

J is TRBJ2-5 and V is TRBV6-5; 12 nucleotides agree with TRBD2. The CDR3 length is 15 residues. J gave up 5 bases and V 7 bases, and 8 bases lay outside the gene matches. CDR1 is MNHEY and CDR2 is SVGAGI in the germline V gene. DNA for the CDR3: TGTGCCAGCAATACCAGACTAGCGGGGGAGGAGACCCAGTACTTC. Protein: CASNTRLAGEETQYF.

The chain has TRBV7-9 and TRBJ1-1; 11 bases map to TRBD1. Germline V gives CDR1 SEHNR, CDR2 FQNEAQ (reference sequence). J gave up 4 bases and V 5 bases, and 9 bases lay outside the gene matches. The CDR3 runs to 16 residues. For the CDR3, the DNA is TGTGCCAGCAGCGGATTCGCCGGGACAGGGGGCACTGAAGCTTTCTTT. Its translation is CASSGFAGTGGTEAFF. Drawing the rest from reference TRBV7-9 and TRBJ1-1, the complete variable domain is DTGVSQNPRHKITKRGQNVTFRCDPISEHNRLYWYRQTLGQGPEFLTYFQNEAQLEKSRLLSDRFSAERPKGSFSTLEIQRTEQGDSAMYLCASSGFAGTGGTEAFFGQGTRLTVV.

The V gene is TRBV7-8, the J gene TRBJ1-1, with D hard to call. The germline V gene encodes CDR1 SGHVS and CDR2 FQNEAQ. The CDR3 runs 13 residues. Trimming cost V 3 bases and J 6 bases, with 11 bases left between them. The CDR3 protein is CASSLGPSPEAFF. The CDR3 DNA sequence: TGTGCCAGCAGCTTGGGCCCCAGTCCTGAAGCTTTCTTT.

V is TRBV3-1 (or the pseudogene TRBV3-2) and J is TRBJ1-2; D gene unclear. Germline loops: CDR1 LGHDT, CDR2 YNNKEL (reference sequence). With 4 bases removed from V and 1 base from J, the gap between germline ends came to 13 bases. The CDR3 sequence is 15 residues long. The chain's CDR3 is CASSRHRRGNYGYTF. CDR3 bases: TGTGCCAGCAGCCGCCATCGCCGCGGTAACTATGGCTACACCTTC.

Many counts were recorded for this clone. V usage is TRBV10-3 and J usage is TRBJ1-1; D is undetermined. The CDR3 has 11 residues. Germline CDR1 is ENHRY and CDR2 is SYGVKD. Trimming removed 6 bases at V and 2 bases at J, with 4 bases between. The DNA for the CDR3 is TGTGCCATCAGGGGCAACACTGAAGCTTTCTTT. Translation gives CAIRGNTEAFF.

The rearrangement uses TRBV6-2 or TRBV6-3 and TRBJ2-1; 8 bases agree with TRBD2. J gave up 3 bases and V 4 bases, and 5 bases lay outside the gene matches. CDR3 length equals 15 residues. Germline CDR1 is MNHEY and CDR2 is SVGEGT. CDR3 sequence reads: CASSLAGTHYNEQFF. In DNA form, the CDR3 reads TGTGCCAGCAGTTTAGCGGGGACTCACTACAATGAGCAGTTCTTC.

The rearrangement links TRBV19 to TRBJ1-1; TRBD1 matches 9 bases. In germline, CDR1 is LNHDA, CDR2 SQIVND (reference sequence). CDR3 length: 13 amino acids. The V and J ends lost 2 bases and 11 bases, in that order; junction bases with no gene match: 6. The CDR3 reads CASSIQQGAGAFF. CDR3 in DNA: TGTGCCAGTAGTATACAACAGGGGGCTGGGGCTTTCTTT.

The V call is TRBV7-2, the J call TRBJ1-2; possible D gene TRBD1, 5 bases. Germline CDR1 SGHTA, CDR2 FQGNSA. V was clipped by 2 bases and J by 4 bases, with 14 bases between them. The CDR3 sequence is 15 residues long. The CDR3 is CASSLQGSESYGYTF. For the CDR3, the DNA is TGTGCCAGCAGCTTACAGGGTTCGGAATCCTATGGCTACACCTTC. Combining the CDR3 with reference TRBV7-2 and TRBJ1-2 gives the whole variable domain GAGVSQSPSNKVTEKGKDVELRCDPISGHTALYWYRQSLGQGLEFLIYFQGNSAPDKSGLPSDRFSAERTGGSVSTLTIQRTQQEDSAVYLCASSLQGSESYGYTFGSGTRLTVV.

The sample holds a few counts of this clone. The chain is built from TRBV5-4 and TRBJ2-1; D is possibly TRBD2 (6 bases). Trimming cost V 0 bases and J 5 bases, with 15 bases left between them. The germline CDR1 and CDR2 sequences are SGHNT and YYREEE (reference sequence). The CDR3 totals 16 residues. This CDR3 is CASSLASAGLDNEQFF. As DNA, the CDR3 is TGTGCCAGCAGCTTGGCCTCCGCGGGACTGGACAATGAGCAGTTCTTC.

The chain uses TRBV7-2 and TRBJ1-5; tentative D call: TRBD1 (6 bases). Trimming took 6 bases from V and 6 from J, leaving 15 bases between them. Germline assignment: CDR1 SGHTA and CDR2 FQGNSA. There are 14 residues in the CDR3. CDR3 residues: CASREKGERQPQHF. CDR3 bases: TGTGCCAGCAGAGAGAAGGGGGAGCGTCAGCCCCAGCATTTT.